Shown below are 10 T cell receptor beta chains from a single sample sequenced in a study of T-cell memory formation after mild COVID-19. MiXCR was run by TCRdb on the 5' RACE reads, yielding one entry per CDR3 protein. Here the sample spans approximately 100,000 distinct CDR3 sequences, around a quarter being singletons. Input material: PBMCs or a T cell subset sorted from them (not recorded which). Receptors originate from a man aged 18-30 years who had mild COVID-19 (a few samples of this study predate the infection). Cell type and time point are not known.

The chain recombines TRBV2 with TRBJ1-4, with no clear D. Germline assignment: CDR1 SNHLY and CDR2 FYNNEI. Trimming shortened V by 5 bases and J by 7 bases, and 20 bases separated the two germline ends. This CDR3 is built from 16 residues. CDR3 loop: CASSTQAGFAGEKLFF. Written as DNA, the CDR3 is TGTGCCAGCAGTACCCAAGCGGGATTTGCAGGTGAAAAACTGTTTTTT. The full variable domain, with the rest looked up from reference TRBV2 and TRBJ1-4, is EPEVTQTPSHQVTQMGQEVILRCVPISNHLYFYWYRQILGQKVEFLVSFYNNEISEKSEIFDDQFSVERPDGSNFTLKIRSTKLEDSAMYFCASSTQAGFAGEKLFFGSGTQLSVL.

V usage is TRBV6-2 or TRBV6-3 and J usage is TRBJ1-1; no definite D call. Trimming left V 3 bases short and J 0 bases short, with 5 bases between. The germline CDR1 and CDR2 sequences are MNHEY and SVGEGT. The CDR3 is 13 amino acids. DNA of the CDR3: TGTGCCAGCAGTTATCTGGTGAACACTGAAGCTTTCTTT. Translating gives CASSYLVNTEAFF.

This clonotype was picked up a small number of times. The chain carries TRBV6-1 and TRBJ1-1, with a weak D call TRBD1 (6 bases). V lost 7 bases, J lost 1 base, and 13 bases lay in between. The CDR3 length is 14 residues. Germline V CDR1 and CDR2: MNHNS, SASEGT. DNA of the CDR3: TGTGCCAGCATCTACAGGGTAACGAACACTGAAGCTTTCTTT. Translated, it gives CASIYRVTNTEAFF.

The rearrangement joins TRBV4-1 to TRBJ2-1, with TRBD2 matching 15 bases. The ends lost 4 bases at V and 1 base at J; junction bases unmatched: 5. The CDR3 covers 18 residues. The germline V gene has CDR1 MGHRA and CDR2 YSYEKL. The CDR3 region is CASSPRTSGGGSYNEQFF. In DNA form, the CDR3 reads TGCGCCAGCAGCCCCCGGACTAGCGGGGGGGGTTCCTACAATGAGCAGTTCTTC.

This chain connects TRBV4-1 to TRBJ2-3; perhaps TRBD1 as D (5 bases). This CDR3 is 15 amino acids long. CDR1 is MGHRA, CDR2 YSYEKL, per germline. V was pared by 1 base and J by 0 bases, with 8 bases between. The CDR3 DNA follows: TGCGCCAGCAGCCAAGGAAGGGGTAGCACAGATACGCAGTATTTT. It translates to CASSQGRGSTDTQYF.

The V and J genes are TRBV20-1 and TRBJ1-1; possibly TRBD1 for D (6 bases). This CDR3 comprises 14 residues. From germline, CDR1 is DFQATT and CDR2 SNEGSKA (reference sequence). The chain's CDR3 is CRLDRGDMNTEAFF. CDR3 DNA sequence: TGCAGACTTGACCGAGGGGACATGAACACTGAAGCTTTCTTT.

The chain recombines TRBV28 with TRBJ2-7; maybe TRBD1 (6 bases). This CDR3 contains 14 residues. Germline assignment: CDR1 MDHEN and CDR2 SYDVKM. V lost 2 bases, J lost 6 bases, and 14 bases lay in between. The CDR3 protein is CASSLISGVIEQYF. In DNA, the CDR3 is TGTGCCAGCAGTTTAATATCAGGGGTTATCGAGCAGTACTTC.

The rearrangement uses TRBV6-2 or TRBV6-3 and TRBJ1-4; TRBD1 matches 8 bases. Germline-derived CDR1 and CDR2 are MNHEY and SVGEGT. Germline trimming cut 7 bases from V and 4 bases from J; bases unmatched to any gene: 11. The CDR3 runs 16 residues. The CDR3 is CASTTPRDRLNEKLFF. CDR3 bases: TGTGCCAGCACGACCCCCCGGGACAGGCTTAATGAAAAACTGTTTTTT.

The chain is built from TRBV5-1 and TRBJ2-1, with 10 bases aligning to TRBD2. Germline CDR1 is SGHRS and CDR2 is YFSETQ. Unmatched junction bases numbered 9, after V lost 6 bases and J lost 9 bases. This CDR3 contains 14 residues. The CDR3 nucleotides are TGCGCCAGCAAAAGGTTAATAGCGGGGGGTGAGCAGTTCTTC. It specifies CASKRLIAGGEQFF.

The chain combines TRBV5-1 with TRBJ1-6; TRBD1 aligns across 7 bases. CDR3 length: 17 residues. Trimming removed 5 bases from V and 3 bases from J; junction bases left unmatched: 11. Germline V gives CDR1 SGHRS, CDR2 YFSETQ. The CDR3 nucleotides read TGCGCCAGCAGTTTTGGACAGGCCGGCTTCTATAATTCACCCCTCCACTTT. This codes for CASSFGQAGFYNSPLHF.